This is a list of T cell receptor beta chains from one sample in a study of blood T cell repertoires in COVID-19. Clones were sequenced by immunoSEQ multiplex PCR, and TCRdb holds only the in-frame ones, with some missing. The sample lists around 300,000 clones, roughly nine tenths occurring once. The sequenced sample consisted of peripheral blood. The receptor set was obtained from a man aged 50 to 60 with acute or convalescent COVID-19. The CDR3 runs from the conserved cysteine through the conserved F or W. D genes are given only for firm matches. Clone size is given for some rows only: seen once, a few or many times, or a class if the clone is expanded.

V	J	size	D	DNA	CDR3
TRBV11-2	TRBJ2-5	.	TRBD1	TGTGCCAGCAGCTTAACACGACAGGGACAACAAGAGACCCAGTACTTC	CASSLTRQGQQETQYF
TRBV6-6	TRBJ1-4	.	.	TGTGCCAGCCAAACTAATGAAAAACTGTTTTTT	CASQTNEKLFF
TRBV7-2	TRBJ2-7	few	TRBD2	TGTGCCAGCAGCTTAGGGCGGGGGGAGCAGTACTTC	CASSLGRGEQYF
TRBV11-2	TRBJ1-1	.	.	TGTGCCAGCAGCCAGATAAACACTGAAGCTTTCTTT	CASSQINTEAFF
TRBV5-6	TRBJ2-5	.	.	TGTGCCAGCAGCCTAAGATTCCAAGAGACCCAGTACTTC	CASSLRFQETQYF
TRBV7-3	TRBJ2-1	.	TRBD2	TGTGCCAGCAGCTTAAGTCTAGCGGGGACTGCGGGTCAGCAGTTCTTC	CASSLSLAGTAGQQFF
TRBV29-1	TRBJ1-1	.	.	TGCAGCGTTGCCATGGACAGTTTGAACACTGAAGCTTTCTTT	CSVAMDSLNTEAFF
TRBV29-1	TRBJ1-1	.	TRBD1	TGCAGCGTCAGGGGGCTGGGAACTGAAGCTTTCTTT	CSVRGLGTEAFF
TRBV6-6	TRBJ2-1	once	TRBD2	TGTGCCAGCAGTTACGCGGGGGCCTACAATGAGCAGTTCTTC	CASSYAGAYNEQFF
TRBV2	TRBJ1-1	.	.	TGTGCCAGCAGGGTTTCGGGTGGAGCTTTCTTT	CASRVSGGAFF
TRBV9	TRBJ2-7	.	.	TGTGCCAGCAGCGCAACCCTTTTTGAGCGCGAGCAGTACTTC	CASSATLFEREQYF
TRBV6-4	TRBJ1-6	once	TRBD1	TGTGCCAGCAGTGGGACAGGGGATTCACCCCTCCACTTT	CASSGTGDSPLHF
TRBV29-1	TRBJ2-7	.	TRBD1	TGCAGCGCGGGACAGAACTCCTACGAGCAGTACTTC	CSAGQNSYEQYF
TRBV7-9	TRBJ1-3	once	.	TGTGCCATCTACCCTCCGCCCCGCTCTGGAAACACCATATATTTT	CAIYPPPRSGNTIYF
TRBV18	TRBJ2-7	.	.	TGTGCCAGCTCACCACTAGCGAGCACCTACGAGCAGTACTTC	CASSPLASTYEQYF
TRBV18	TRBJ1-2	once	TRBD1	TGTGCCAGCTCACCACTAGCCGGGACAGGGGAGAGAGGAAGTGGCTACACCTTC	CASSPLAGTGERGSGYTF
TRBV3-1/TRBV3-2	TRBJ1-2	.	.	TGTGCCAGCAGCCCGTATCCCGGAGCTAACTATGGCTACACCTTC	CASSPYPGANYGYTF
TRBV5-1	TRBJ1-2	.	.	TGCGCCAGCAGCTTGGCAGGGGAGGGCTATGGCTACACCTTC	CASSLAGEGYGYTF
TRBV3-1/TRBV3-2	TRBJ1-4	.	TRBD1	TGTGCCAGCAGCCTGACAGGGGAGGGGGCTAATGAAAAACTGTTTTTT	CASSLTGEGANEKLFF
TRBV2	TRBJ1-5	.	.	TGTGCCAGCAGTGTGTCTGGGGGGAATCAGCCCCAGCATTTT	CASSVSGGNQPQHF
TRBV6-5	TRBJ2-5	.	TRBD1	TGTGCCAGCAGTTCTCCGGGACAGGGTGTACGAGAGACCCAGTACTTC	CASSSPGQGVRETQYF
TRBV6-2/TRBV6-3	TRBJ2-3	.	TRBD1	TGTGCCAGCAGTTTTGGGACAGGGGGCTCATACACAGATACGCAGTATTTT	CASSFGTGGSYTDTQYF
TRBV6-1	TRBJ1-1	once	.	TGTGCCAGCAGTGAAACGGGAAACACTGAAGCTTTCTTT	CASSETGNTEAFF
TRBV11-2	TRBJ1-2	.	TRBD1	TGTGCCAGCAGCTTAGGGACAGGGGACGGCTACACCTTC	CASSLGTGDGYTF
TRBV3-1/TRBV3-2	TRBJ2-7	.	.	TGTGCCAGCAGCCAAGTAAGCAGGGTGAAAATGTACGAGCAGTACTTC	CASSQVSRVKMYEQYF
TRBV3-1/TRBV3-2	TRBJ2-5	.	.	TGTGCCAGCAGCCTTCCCTCGGGAAGAGGGACCCAGTACTTC	CASSLPSGRGTQYF